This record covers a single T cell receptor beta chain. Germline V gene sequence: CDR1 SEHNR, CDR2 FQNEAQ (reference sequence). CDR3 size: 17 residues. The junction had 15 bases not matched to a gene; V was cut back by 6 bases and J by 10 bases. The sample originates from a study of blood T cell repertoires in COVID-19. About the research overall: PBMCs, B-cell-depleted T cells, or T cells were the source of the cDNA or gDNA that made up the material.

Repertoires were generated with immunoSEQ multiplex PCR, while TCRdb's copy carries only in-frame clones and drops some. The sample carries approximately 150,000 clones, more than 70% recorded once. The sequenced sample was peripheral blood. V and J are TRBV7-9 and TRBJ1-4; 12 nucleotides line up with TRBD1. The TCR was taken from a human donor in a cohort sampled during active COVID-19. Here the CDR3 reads CASRPRGTGGAGGKLFF. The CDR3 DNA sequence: TGTGCCAGCAGACCCAGGGGGACAGGGGGCGCGGGAGGAAAACTGTTTTTT.